The 4 T cell receptor beta chains given below trace back to one sample, sequenced in a study of shared T cell receptors in the human thymus. Some clones are missing from TCRdb's copy, which holds only in-frame ones; the method was immunoSEQ multiplex PCR. In the table there are 550,000 to 800,000 clones, 80% to 90% of which are singletons. The data also belong to a second study, concerning human thymus T cells.

Source material: thymocytes. The receptors were sampled from a girl under three years old with a congenital heart defect.

The CDR3 DNA sequence: TGTGCCTGGAGTGTAGGGGCCGGGACAGGCGGATGGCAGCCCCAGCATTTT. Encoded protein: CAWSVGAGTGGWQPQHF. The gene calls are TRBV30 and TRBJ1-5, with TRBD1 matching 8 bases. This CDR3 region has 17 residues. V shed 0 bases and J 7 bases; nucleotides not matched to a gene: 14. Looked up from germline, CDR1 is GTSNPN and CDR2 is SVGIG (reference sequence).

The V call is TRBV5-1, the J call TRBJ1-2, with 7 bases that match TRBD1. Germline V gene lookup returns CDR1 SGHRS and CDR2 YFSETQ. Trimming cost V 1 base and J 4 bases; bases outside gene matches: 7. The CDR3 totals 15 residues. In DNA form, the CDR3 reads TGCGCCAGCAGCTTGACCATGGGACAGCTCTATGGCTACACCTTC. Residues: CASSLTMGQLYGYTF.

The chain has TRBV6-5 and TRBJ1-3; possible D gene TRBD1, 6 bases. The CDR3 has 15 residues. Per germline, CDR1 MNHEY and CDR2 SVGAGI. V lost 2 bases and J lost 2, with 10 bases in between. CDR3 amino acids: CASSYTRTAGNTIYF. DNA for the CDR3: TGTGCCAGCAGTTACACGAGGACAGCTGGAAACACCATATATTTT.

V and J are TRBV29-1 and TRBJ1-1, with D tentatively TRBD1 (5 bases). The CDR3 has 15 amino acids. CDR1 and CDR2 (germline): SQVTM, ANQGSEA. V was trimmed by 3 bases and J by 0 bases, leaving 14 bases between them. The CDR3 spells CSVDPRASMNTEAFF. The CDR3, as DNA: TGCAGCGTTGACCCCAGGGCCTCTATGAACACTGAAGCTTTCTTT.